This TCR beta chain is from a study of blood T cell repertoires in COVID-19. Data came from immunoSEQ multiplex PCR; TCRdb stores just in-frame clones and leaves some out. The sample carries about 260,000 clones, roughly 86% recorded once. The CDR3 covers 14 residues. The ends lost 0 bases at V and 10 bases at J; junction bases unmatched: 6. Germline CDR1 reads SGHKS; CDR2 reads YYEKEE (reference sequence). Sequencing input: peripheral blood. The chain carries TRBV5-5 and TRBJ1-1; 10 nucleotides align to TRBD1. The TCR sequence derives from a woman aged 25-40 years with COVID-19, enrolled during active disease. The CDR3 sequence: CASSLARQGAVAFF. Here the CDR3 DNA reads TGTGCCAGCAGCTTGGCTAGACAGGGGGCGGTAGCTTTCTTT.